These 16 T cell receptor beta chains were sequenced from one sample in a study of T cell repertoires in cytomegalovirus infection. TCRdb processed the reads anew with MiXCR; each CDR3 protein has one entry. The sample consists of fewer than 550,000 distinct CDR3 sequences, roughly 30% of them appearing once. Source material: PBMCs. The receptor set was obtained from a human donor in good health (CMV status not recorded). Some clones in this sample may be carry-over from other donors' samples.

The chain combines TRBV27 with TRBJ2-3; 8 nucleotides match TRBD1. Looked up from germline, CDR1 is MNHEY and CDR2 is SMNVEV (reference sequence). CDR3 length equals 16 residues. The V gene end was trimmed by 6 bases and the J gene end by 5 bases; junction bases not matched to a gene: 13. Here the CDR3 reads CASSTSPGGAGDTQYF. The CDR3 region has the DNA TGTGCCAGCAGCACCTCCCCAGGGGGCGCAGGAGATACGCAGTATTTT.

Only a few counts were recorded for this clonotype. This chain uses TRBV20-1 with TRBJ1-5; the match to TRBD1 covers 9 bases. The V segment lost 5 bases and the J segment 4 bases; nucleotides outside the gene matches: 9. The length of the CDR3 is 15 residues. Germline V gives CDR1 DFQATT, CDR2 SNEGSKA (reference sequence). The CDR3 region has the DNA TGCAGTGCTCCCACACAGGGGGCTGCGAATCAGCCCCAGCATTTT. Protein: CSAPTQGAANQPQHF.

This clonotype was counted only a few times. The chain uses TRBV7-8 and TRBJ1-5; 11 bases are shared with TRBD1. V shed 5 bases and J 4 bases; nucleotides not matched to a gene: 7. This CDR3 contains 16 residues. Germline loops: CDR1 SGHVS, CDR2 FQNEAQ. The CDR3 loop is CASSTRDRGLNQPQHF. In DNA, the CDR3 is TGTGCCAGCAGCACCCGGGACAGGGGGTTGAATCAGCCCCAGCATTTT. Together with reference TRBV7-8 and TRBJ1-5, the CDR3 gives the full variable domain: GAGVSQSPRYKVAKRGQDVALRCDPISGHVSLFWYQQALGQGPEFLTYFQNEAQLDKSGLPSDRFFAERPEGSVSTLKIQRTQQEDSAVYLCASSTRDRGLNQPQHFGDGTRLSIL.

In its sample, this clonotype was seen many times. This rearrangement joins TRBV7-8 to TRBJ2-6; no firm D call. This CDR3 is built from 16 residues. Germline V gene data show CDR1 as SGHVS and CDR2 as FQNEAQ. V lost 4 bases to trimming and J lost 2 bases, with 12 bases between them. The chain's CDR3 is CASSSRMGTGANVLTF. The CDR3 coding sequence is TGTGCCAGCAGCTCCCGAATGGGGACTGGGGCCAACGTCCTGACTTTC. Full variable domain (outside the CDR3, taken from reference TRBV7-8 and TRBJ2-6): GAGVSQSPRYKVAKRGQDVALRCDPISGHVSLFWYQQALGQGPEFLTYFQNEAQLDKSGLPSDRFFAERPEGSVSTLKIQRTQQEDSAVYLCASSSRMGTGANVLTFGAGSRLTVL.

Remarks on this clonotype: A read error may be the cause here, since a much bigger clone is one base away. In nucleotides, the CDR3 is TGTGCCAGCAGCCACAGTAGGGAGACCCCGTACTTC. Amino acids: CASSHSRETPYF. The chain combines TRBV7-2 with TRBJ2-5; perhaps TRBD2 as D (5 bases). The CDR3 covers 12 residues. CDR1 and CDR2 from the germline V gene are SGHTA and FQGNSA.

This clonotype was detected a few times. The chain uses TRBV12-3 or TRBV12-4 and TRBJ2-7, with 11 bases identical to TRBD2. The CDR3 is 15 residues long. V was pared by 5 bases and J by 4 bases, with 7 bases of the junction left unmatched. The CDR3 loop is CASSPHGTSGYEQYF. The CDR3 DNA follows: TGTGCCAGCAGTCCCCACGGGACTAGCGGTTACGAGCAGTACTTC.

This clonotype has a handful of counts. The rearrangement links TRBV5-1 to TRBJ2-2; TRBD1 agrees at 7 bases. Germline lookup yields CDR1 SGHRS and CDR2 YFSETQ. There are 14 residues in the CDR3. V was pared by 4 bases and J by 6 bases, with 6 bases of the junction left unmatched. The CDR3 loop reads CASSIGGMAGELFF. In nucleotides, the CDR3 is TGCGCCAGCAGCATAGGGGGCATGGCCGGGGAGCTGTTTTTT. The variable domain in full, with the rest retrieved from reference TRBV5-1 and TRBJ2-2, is KAGVTQTPRYLIKTRGQQVTLSCSPISGHRSVSWYQQTPGQGLQFLFEYFSETQRNKGNFPGRFSGRQFSNSRSEMNVSTLELGDSALYLCASSIGGMAGELFFGEGSRLTVL.

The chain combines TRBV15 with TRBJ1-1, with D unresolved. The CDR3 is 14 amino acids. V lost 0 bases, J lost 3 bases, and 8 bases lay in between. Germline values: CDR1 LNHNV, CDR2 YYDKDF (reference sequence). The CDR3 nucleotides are TGTGCCACCAGCAGAGATAAGGCAGACACTGAAGCTTTCTTT. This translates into CATSRDKADTEAFF.

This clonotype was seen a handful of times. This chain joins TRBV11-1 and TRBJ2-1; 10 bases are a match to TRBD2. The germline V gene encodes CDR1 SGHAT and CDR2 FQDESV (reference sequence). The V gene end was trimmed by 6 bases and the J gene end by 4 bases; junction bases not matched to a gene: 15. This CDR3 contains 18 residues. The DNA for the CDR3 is TGTGCCAGCAGGTCCGGGACTAGCGCTTATCTACTTTACAATGAGCAGTTCTTC. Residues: CASRSGTSAYLLYNEQFF.

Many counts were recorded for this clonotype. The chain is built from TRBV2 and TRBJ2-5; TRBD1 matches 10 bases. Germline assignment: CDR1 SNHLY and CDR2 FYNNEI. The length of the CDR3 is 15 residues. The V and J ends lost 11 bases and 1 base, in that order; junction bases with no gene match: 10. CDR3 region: CAGKPGQGSQETQYF. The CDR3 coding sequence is TGTGCCGGAAAACCGGGACAGGGGAGCCAAGAGACCCAGTACTTC.

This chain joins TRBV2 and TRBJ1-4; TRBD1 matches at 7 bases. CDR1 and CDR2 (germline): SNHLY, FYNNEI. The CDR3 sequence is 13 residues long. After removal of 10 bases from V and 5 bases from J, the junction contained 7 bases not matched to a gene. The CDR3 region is CATSGGRNEKLFF. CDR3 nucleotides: TGTGCCACCTCAGGGGGACGGAATGAAAAACTGTTTTTT.

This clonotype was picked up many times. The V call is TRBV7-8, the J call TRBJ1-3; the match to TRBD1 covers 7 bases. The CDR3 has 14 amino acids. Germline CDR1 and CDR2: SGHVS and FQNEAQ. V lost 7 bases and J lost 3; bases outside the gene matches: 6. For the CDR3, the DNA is TGTGCCAGCACCCAGGGGGGGTTTGGAAACACCATATATTTT. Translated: CASTQGGFGNTIYF.

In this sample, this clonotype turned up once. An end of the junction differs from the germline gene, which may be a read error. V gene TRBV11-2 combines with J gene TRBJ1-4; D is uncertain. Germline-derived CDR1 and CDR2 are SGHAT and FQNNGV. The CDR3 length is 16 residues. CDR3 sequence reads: CASRLVLTRNNEKLFF. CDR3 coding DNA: TGTGCCAGCCGCTTAGTTCTAACACGGAATAATGAAAAACTGTTTTTT.

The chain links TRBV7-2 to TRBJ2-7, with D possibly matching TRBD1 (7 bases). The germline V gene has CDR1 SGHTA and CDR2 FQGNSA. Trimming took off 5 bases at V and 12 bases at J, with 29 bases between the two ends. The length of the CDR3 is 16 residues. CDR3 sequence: CASSPRGGTVNRRRYF. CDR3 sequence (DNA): TGTGCCAGCAGCCCCCGAGGCGGGACAGTAAATCGGCGGCGGTACTTC.

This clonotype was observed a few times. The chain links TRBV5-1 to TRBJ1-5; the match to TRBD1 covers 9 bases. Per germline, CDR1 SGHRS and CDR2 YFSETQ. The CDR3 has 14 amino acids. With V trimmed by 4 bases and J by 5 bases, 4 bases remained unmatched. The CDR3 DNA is TGCGCCAGCAGCGTGGGACAGGGTGATCAGCCCCAGCATTTT. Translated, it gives CASSVGQGDQPQHF.

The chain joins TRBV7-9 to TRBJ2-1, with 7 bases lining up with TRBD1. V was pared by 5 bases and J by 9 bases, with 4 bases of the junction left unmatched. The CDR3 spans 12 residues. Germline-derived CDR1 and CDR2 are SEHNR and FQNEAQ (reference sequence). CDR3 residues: CASSRQGSEQFF. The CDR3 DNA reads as TGTGCCAGCAGCAGACAGGGATCTGAGCAGTTCTTC.